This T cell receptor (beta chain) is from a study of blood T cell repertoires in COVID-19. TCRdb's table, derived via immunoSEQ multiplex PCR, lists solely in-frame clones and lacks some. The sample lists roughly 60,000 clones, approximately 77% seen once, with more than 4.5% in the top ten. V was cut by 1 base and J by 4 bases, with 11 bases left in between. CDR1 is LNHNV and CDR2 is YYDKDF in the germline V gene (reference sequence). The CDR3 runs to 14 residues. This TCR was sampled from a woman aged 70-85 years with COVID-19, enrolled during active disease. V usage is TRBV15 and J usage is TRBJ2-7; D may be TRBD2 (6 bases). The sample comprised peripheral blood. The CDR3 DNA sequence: TGTGCCACCAGCAGAGGGATAGGAGGGTACGAGCAGTACGTC. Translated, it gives CATSRGIGGYEQYV.